This T cell receptor (beta chain) comes out of a study of T cell responses to AZD1222 COVID-19 vaccine. General observations from the study: Spike was spanned by vaccine-associated CD4 TCRs, with dominance at 160-218 and 743-854.

The CDR3 spans 13 residues. Per the germline V gene, CDR1 is MNHNS and CDR2 is SASEGT. V lost 2 bases and J 10 bases, leaving 14 bases between the germline ends. The assay was immunoSEQ multiplex PCR, and TCRdb's table has in-frame clones only and misses some. The profile shows about 140,000 clones, approximately 90% of them singletons. For this clone: The antigen remains unidentified.

This specimen was peripheral blood, taken 28 days after the second AZD1222 dose. The clonotype comes from an adult who received the AZD1222 COVID-19 vaccine. V is TRBV6-1 and J is TRBJ1-1; possible D gene TRBD1, 6 bases. For the CDR3, the DNA is TGTGCCAGCAGTGAAAGATCGGGGGCCTCAGCTTTCTTT. This sequence encodes CASSERSGASAFF.